This TCR beta chain was captured in a study of OX40 agonist ivuxolimab in advanced cancers. As for the study more broadly: Ivuxolimab was an agonistic, fully human IgG2 monoclonal antibody directed against OX40 (CD134), a costimulatory receptor. The monotherapy dose-escalation portion (N ≈ 52 patients) of the phase I ivuxolimab trial is reported in the paper. A male proportion of around 80% and a mean age of 60 years, ranging from 23 to 79, were recorded for the dose-escalation cohort. The point of sequencing TCRbeta in the periphery was to test whether ivuxolimab changed TCR sequence diversity and drove clonal T-cell expansion. Three dose-escalation patients achieved partial responses, one with hepatocellular carcinoma and two with cutaneous melanoma. Of the roughly 52 dose-escalation patients, hepatocellular carcinoma was present in about 20, melanoma in approximately 15, renal cell carcinoma in 9 and head and neck cancer in 9. Intravenous ivuxolimab was administered to patients every 2 weeks at six dose levels: 0.01, 0.1, 0.3, 1.5, 3 and 10 mg/kg. Prior anti-PD-1, anti-PD-L1 or anti-CTLA-4 therapy was permitted, and checkpoint inhibitors had been received by about 44% of dose-escalation patients. Broader findings and caveats from the paper: Low levels of normalized T-cell clonal expansion were also seen in some patients who did not respond. At doses from 0.1 to 3.0 mg/kg, clonal expansion was seen in both CD4+ and CD8+ blood T cells between baseline and week 6. After ivuxolimab, more expanded clones were found on average in CD8+ T cells than in CD4+ T cells. In the 0.1-3.0 mg/kg groups, partial responders had among the lowest normalized peripheral clonal expansion, particularly in CD8+ T cells. Which antigens the clonally expanded peripheral T cells were specific for was not determined.

Comments on this clone: Its binding antigen is unknown. No quality values exist for individual bases; no much larger clone is one base distant.

Genomic DNA was isolated from the sorted cells so that the TCRbeta CDR3 region could be sequenced. The immunoSEQ Assay was used for sequencing of TCRbeta CDR3 regions. TCRdb re-hosts the immuneACCESS table, in-frame sequences only. Its copies lack some clones; in the studies checked, an unresolved V gene accounts for under half of them, and the cause for the rest is not known. For this sample there are 65,000 to 100,000 clones; 75% to 95% appear just once. Around 6.5% of the sample belongs to the ten largest clones. From cysteine to phenylalanine, the CDR3 is 15 amino acids long. The kept DNA is CDR3 alone, 45 bases in frame from the first base. The germline V end is reduced by 6 bases and the J end by 8 bases; junction bases left unmatched: 8. From the germline V gene, CDR1 is MGHDK and CDR2 is SYGVNS. The trial excluded patients who had a history of autoimmune disease or who were on systemic immunosuppression. Peripheral blood for TCR sequencing was drawn from every dose cohort at baseline, at cycle 4 day 1 and at cycle 7 day 1. The samples were taken from a phase I, first-in-human, multicenter, open-label dose-escalation trial of ivuxolimab. Adults with locally advanced or metastatic melanoma, renal cell, hepatocellular, or head and neck squamous cell carcinoma were enrolled in the trial. Before TCR sequencing, CD4+ T cells and CD8+ T cells were sorted from peripheral blood as separate populations.

Here the chain combines TRBV25-1 and TRBJ2-1; 12 bases in the middle match TRBD2. The clonotype comes from an adult with an advanced solid tumor such as melanoma, head and neck, liver or kidney cancer. The specimen comprised CD4+ or CD8+ T cells sorted from blood, sampled in a trial of the OX40 agonist ivuxolimab. The sequence in DNA is TGTGCCAGCAGGCGGACTAGCGGGAAGTTGGATGAGCAGTTCTTC. Its protein is CASRRTSGKLDEQFF. The full variable domain, completed from the reference TRBV25-1 and TRBJ2-1 proteins outside the CDR3, reads EADIYQTPRYLVIGTGKKITLECSQTMGHDKMYWYQQDPGMELHLIHYSYGVNSTEKGDLSSESTVSRIRTEHFPLTLESARPSHTSQYLCASRRTSGKLDEQFFGPGTRLTVL.